The T cell receptor (beta chain) under discussion was sequenced for a study of T cell responses to AZD1222 COVID-19 vaccine. CDR3 size: 14 residues. In germline, CDR1 is SEHNR, CDR2 FQNEAQ (reference sequence). The trim removed 5 bases at V and 8 bases at J, leaving 7 bases unmatched. Overall study results and limits: Reports indicate that nearly half of spike-specific TCRs are directed at unmutated variant regions. Only 5 or 6 AZD1222 recipients tested seropositive at baseline.

As to this clone: Its antigen is undetermined.

Assay used: immunoSEQ multiplex PCR; TCRdb lists only in-frame clones, some missing. The sample has 65,000 to 100,000 clones; about 90% are singletons. The TCR was taken from an adult who received the AZD1222 COVID-19 vaccine. This chain connects TRBV7-9 to TRBJ1-3, with 9 bases lining up with TRBD1. This specimen consisted of peripheral blood, obtained 28 days after the second AZD1222 dose. The CDR3 coding sequence is TGTGCCAGCAGCACGGGACAGGGCCGCGACACCATATATTTT. This sequence encodes CASSTGQGRDTIYF.